The source of this T cell receptor beta chain is a study of CD8 T cells in Susac syndrome. Germline CDR1 and CDR2: MNHEY and SVGAGI. The V segment lost 2 bases and the J segment 5 bases; nucleotides outside the gene matches: 9. The CDR3 covers 16 residues. Reverse transcription of roughly 0.5 to 1 ug RNA was carried out with random hexamers. It was immunoSEQ multiplex PCR that amplified TCR beta CDR3 across 54 Vbeta and 13 Jbeta. Each CDR3 protein is one row after TCRdb ran MiXCR on the immunoSEQ multiplex PCR reads. The sample has some 190,000 distinct CDR3 sequences; approximately 94% are singletons.

The source is a human donor with Susac syndrome. Sample: CD4+ T cells from PBMCs. V gene TRBV6-5 combines with J gene TRBJ2-5, with 9 positions matching TRBD1. In DNA form, the CDR3 reads TGTGCCAGCAGTTACGCTGGACAGGGGCCGGAGGAGACCCAGTACTTC. Translation gives CASSYAGQGPEETQYF.